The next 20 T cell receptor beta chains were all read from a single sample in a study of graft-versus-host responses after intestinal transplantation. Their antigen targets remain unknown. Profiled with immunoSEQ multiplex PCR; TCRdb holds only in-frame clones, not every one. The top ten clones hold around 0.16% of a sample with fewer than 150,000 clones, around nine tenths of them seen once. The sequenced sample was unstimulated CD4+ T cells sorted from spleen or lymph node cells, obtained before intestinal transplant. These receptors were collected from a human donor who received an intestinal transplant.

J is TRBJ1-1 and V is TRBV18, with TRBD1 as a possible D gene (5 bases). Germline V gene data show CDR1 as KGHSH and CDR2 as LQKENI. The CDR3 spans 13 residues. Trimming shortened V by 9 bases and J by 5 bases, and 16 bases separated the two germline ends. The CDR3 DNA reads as TGTGCCAGTACCAATTCAGGGCAGACTGAAGCTTTCTTT. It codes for CASTNSGQTEAFF.

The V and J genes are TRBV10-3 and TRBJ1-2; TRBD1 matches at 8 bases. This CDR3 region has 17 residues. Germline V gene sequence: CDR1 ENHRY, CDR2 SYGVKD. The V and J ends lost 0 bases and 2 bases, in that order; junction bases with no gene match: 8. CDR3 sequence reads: CAISESMDRARNYGYTF. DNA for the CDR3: TGTGCCATCAGTGAGTCAATGGACAGGGCTCGGAACTATGGCTACACCTTC.

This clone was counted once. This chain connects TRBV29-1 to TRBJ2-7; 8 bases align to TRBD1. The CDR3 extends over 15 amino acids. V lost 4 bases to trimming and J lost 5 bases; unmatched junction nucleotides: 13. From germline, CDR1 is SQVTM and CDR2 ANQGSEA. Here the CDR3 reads CSVVGWEAGGNEQYF. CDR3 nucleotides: TGCAGCGTTGTCGGTTGGGAGGCAGGGGGCAACGAGCAGTACTTC.

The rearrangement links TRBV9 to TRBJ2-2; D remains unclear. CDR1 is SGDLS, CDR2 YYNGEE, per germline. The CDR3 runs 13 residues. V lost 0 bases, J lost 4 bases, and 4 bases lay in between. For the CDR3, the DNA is TGTGCCAGCAGCGTAGGGACCACCGGGGAGCTGTTTTTT. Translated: CASSVGTTGELFF.

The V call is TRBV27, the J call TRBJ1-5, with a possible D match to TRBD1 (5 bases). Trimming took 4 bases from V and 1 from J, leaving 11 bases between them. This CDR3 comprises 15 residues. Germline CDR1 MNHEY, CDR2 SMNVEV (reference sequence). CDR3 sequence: CASSYQGSSNQPQHF. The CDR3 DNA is TGTGCCAGCAGTTATCAGGGATCGAGCAATCAGCCCCAGCATTTT.

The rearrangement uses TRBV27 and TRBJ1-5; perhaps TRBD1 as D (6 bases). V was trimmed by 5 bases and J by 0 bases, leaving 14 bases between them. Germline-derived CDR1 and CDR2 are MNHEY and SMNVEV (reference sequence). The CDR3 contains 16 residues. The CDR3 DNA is TGTGCCAGCAGTCCCGTGGACAGTTATAGCAATCAGCCCCAGCATTTT. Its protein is CASSPVDSYSNQPQHF.

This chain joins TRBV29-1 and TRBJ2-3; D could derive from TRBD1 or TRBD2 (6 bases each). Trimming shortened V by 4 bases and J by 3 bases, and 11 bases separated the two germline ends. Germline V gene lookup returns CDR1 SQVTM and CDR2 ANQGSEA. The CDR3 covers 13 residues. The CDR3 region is CSVGGAGTDTQYF. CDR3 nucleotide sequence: TGCAGCGTTGGGGGGGCCGGAACAGATACGCAGTATTTT.

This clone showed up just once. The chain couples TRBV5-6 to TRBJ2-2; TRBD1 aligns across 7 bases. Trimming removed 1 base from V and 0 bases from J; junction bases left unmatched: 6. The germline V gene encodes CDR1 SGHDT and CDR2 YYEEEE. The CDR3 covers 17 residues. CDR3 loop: CASSLLRTGANTGELFF. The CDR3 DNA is TGTGCCAGCAGCTTGCTACGGACAGGAGCGAACACCGGGGAGCTGTTTTTT. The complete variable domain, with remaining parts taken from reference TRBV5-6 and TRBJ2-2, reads DAGVTQSPTHLIKTRGQQVTLRCSPKSGHDTVSWYQQALGQGPQFIFQYYEEEERQRGNFPDRFSGHQFPNYSSELNVNALLLGDSALYLCASSLLRTGANTGELFFGEGSRLTVL.

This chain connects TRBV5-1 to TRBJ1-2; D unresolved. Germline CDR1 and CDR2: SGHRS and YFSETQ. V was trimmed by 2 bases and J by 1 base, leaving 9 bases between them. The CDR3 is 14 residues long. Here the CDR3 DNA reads TGCGCCAGCAGCTTCGCCCAACTTAACTATGGCTACACCTTC. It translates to CASSFAQLNYGYTF. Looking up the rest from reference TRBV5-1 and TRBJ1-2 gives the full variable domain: KAGVTQTPRYLIKTRGQQVTLSCSPISGHRSVSWYQQTPGQGLQFLFEYFSETQRNKGNFPGRFSGRQFSNSRSEMNVSTLELGDSALYLCASSFAQLNYGYTFGSGTRLTVV.

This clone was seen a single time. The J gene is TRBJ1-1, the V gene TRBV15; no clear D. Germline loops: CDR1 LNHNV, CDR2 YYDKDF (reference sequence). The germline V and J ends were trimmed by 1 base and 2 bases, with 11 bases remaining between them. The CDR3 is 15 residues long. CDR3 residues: CATSRGRLINTEAFF. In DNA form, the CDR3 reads TGTGCCACCAGCAGAGGCAGGCTTATTAACACTGAAGCTTTCTTT.

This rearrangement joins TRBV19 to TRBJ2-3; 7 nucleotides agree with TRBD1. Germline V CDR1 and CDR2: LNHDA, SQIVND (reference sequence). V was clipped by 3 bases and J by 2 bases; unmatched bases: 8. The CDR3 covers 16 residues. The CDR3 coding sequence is TGTGCCAGTAGTATGAGGGGGCTAGCCCTCACAGATACGCAGTATTTT. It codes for CASSMRGLALTDTQYF.

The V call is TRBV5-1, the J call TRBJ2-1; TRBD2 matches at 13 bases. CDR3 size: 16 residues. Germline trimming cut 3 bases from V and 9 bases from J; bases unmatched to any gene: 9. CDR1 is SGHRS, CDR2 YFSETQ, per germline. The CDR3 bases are TGCGCCAGCAGCTCCGATACTAGCGGGGGGGCCACTGAGCAGTTCTTC. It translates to CASSSDTSGGATEQFF.

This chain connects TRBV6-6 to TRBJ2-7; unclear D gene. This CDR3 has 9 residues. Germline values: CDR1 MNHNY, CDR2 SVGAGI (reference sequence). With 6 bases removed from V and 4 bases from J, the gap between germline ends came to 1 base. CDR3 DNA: TGTGCCAGCAGATACGAGCAGTACTTC. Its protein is CASRYEQYF.

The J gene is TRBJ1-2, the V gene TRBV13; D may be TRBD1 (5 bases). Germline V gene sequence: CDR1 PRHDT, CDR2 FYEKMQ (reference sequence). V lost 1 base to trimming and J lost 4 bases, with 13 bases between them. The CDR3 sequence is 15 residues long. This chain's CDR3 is CASSLVQGPIYGYTF. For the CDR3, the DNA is TGTGCCAGCAGCTTAGTTCAGGGTCCCATCTATGGCTACACCTTC.

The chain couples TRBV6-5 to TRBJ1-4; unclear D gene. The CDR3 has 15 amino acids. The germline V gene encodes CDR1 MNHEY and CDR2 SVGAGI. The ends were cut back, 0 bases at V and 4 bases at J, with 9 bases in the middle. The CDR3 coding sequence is TGTGCCAGCAGTTACTCTCTGGGGATTAATGAAAAACTGTTTTTT. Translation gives CASSYSLGINEKLFF.

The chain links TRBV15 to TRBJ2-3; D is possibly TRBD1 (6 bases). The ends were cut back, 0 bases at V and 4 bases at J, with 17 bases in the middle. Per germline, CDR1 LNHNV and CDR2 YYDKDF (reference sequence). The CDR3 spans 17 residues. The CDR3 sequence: CATSRDLGQGFADTQYF. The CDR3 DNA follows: TGTGCCACCAGCAGAGATTTGGGGCAGGGGTTCGCAGATACGCAGTATTTT.

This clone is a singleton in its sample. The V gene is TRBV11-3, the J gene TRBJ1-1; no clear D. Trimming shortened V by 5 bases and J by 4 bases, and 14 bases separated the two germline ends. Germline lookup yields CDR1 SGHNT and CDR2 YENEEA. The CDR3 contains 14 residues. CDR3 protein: CASSRGRGITEAFF. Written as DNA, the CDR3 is TGTGCCAGCAGCCGAGGGCGCGGAATCACTGAAGCTTTCTTT.

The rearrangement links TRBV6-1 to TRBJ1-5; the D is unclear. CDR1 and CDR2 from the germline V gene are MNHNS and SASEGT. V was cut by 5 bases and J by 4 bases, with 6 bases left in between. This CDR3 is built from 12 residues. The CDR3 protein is CASSSPNQPQHF. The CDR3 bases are TGTGCCAGCAGTTCGCCTAATCAGCCCCAGCATTTT.

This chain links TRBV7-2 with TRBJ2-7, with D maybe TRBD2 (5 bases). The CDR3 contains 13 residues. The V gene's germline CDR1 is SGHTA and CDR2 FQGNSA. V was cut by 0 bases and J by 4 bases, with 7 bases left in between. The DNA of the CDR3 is TGTGCCAGCAGCTTAGCCCGGACTTACGAGCAGTACTTC. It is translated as CASSLARTYEQYF.

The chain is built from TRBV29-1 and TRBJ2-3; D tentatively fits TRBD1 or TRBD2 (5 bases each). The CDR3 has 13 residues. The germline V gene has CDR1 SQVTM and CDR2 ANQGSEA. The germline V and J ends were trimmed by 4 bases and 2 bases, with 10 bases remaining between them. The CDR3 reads CSVAGAYTDTQYF. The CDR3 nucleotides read TGCAGCGTTGCCGGGGCGTACACAGATACGCAGTATTTT.